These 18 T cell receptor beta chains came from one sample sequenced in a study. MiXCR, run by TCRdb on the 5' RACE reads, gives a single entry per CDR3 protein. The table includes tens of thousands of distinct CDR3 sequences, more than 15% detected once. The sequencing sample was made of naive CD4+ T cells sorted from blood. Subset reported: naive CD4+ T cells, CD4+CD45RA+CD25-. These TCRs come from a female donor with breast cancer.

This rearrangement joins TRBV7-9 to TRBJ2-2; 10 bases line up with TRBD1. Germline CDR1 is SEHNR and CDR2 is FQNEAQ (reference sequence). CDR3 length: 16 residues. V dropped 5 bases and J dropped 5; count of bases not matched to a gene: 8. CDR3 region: CASSPPGQGQTGELFF. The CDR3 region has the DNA TGTGCCAGCAGCCCACCGGGACAGGGGCAAACCGGGGAGCTGTTTTTT.

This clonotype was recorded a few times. CDR3 in DNA: TGTGCCAGCAGCTTACAAGGATCCGGGGAGCTGTTTTTT. Translated, it gives CASSLQGSGELFF. J is TRBJ2-2 and V is TRBV7-9; D remains ambiguous. The CDR3 loop spans 13 amino acids. Germline CDR1 reads SEHNR; CDR2 reads FQNEAQ (reference sequence). Trimming pared 2 bases from V and 6 bases from J, leaving 7 bases between.

In nucleotides, the CDR3 is TGCGCCAGCAGGCGCTATACAGGGCAGGGAAACTATGGCTACACCTTC. Amino acid sequence: CASRRYTGQGNYGYTF. The rearrangement uses TRBV5-1 and TRBJ1-2; a possible D gene is TRBD1 (6 bases). The CDR3 totals 16 residues. Germline lookup yields CDR1 SGHRS and CDR2 YFSETQ. V dropped 5 bases and J dropped 2 bases, with 19 bases sitting between them.

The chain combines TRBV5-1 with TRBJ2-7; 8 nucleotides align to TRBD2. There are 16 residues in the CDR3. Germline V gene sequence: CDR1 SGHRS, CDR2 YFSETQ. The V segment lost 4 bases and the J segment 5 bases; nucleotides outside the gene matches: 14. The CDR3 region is CASSPSASGSEHEQYF. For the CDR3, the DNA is TGCGCCAGCAGCCCCTCGGCCAGCGGGAGCGAACACGAGCAGTACTTC.

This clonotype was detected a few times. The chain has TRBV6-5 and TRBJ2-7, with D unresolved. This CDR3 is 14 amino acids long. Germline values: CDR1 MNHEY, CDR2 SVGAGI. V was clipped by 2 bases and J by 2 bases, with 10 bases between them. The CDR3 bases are TGTGCCAGCAGTTACACCCCCTCGGCCTACGAGCAGTACTTC. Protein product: CASSYTPSAYEQYF.

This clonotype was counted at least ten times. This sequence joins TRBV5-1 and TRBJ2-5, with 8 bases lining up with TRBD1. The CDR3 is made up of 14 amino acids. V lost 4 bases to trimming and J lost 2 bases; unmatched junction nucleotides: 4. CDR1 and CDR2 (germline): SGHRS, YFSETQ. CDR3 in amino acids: CASSPTGAQETQYF. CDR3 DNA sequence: TGCGCCAGCAGCCCGACAGGGGCGCAAGAGACCCAGTACTTC.

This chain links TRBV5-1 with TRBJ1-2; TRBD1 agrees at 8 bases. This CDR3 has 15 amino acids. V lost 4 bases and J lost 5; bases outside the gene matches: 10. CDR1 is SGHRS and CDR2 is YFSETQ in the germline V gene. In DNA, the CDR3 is TGCGCCAGCAGCGGTGGACAGGGTAGAGCTTATGGCTACACCTTC. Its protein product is CASSGGQGRAYGYTF.

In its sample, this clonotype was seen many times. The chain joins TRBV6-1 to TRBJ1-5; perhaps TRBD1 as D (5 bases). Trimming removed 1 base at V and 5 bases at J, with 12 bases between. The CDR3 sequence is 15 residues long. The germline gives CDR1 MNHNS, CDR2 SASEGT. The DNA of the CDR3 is TGTGCCAGCAGTGAAGTCGGGGGTGCCCATCAGCCCCAGCATTTT. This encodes CASSEVGGAHQPQHF.

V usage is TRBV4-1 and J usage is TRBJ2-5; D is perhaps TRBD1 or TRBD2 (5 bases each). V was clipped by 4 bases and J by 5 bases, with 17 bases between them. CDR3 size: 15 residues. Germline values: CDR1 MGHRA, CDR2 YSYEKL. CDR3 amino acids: CASSRRVGVYETQYF. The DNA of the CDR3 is TGCGCCAGCAGCCGCCGGGTGGGGGTGTATGAGACCCAGTACTTC.

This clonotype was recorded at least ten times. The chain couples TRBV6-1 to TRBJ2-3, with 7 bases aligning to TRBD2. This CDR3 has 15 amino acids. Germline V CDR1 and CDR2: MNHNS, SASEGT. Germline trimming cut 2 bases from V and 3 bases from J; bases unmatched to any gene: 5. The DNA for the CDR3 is TGTGCCAGCAGTGAATTGGGGGGAGGGACAGATACGCAGTATTTT. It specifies CASSELGGGTDTQYF.

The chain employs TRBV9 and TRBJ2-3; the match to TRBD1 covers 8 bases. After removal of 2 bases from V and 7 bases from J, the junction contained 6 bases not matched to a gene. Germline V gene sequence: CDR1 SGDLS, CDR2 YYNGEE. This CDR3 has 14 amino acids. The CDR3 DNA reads TGTGCCAGCAGCGTCGGGACAGGCGAAAATACGCAGTATTTT. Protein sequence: CASSVGTGENTQYF.

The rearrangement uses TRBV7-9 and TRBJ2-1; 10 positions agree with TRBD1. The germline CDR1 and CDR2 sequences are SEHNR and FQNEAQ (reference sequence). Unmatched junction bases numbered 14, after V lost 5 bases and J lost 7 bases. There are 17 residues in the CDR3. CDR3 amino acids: CASSPGQGSTTGNEQFF. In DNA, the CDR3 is TGTGCCAGCAGCCCGGGACAGGGGAGTACCACGGGTAATGAGCAGTTCTTC.

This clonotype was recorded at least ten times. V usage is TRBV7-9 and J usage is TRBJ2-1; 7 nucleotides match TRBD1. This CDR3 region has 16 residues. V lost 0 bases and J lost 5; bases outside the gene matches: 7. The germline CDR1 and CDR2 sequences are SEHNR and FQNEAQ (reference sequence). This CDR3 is CASSLAVGQSDNEQFF. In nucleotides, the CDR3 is TGTGCCAGCAGCTTAGCCGTGGGACAGTCAGACAATGAGCAGTTCTTC.

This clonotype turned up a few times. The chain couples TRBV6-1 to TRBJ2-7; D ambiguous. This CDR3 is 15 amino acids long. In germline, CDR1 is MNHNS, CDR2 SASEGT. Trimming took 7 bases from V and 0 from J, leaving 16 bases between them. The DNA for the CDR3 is TGTGCCAGCAAGGCCTCCCGGACCCACTCCTACGAGCAGTACTTC. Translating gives CASKASRTHSYEQYF.

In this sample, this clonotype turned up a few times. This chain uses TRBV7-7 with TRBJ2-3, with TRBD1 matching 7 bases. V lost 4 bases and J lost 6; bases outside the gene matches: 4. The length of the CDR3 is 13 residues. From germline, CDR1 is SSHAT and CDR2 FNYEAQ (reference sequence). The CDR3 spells CASSSVQGDTQYF. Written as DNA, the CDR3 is TGTGCCAGCAGCTCGGTACAGGGGGATACGCAGTATTTT.

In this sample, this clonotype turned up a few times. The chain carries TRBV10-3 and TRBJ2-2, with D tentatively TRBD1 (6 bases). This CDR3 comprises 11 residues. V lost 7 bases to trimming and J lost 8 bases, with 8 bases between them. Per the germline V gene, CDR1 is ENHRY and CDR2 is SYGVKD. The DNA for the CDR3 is TGTGCCATCAAGGGGGAAGGGGAGCTGTTTTTT. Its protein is CAIKGEGELFF.

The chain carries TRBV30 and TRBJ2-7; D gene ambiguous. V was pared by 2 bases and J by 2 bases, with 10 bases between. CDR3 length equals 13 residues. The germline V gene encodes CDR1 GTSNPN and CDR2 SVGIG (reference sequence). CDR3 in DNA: TGTGCCTGGAGTCGAGGAAGCGCCTACGAGCAGTACTTC. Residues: CAWSRGSAYEQYF.

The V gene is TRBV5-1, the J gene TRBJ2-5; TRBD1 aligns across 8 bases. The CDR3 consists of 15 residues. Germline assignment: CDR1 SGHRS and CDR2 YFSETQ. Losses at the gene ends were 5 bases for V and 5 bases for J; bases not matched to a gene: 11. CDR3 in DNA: TGCGCCAGCAGTAACCGAGACAGGGGAGAGGAGACCCAGTACTTC. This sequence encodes CASSNRDRGEETQYF.